This T cell receptor (beta chain) was recorded in a study of cytomegalovirus exposure and HLA in healthy donors. The study's findings and limits: Prior analysis indicated that the majority of TCR beta V segments exhibited productivity approximately 90% or approximately 30% of the time. TCR beta sequences numbering 15,000 to 20,000 were associated with HLA alleles at 0.05 false discovery rate in a later analysis.

After removal of 0 bases from V and 2 bases from J, the junction contained 3 bases not matched to a gene. The CDR3 length is 15 residues. CDR1 is LGHNA and CDR2 is YNFKEQ in the germline V gene. For this clone: Its target is unknown.

PCR amplification relied on 60 Vbeta primers (plus 13 Jbeta primers). Clones were read by immunoSEQ multiplex PCR, and TCRdb kept only the in-frame ones, dropping some. Of about 160,000 clones listed, around 78% are singletons. This TCR was sampled from a woman aged 40 to 55 in good health and CMV-seropositive. The sequencing sample was made of PBMCs. The V and J genes are TRBV4-2 and TRBJ2-7; TRBD2 agrees at 8 bases. This chain's CDR3 is CASSQELAETYEQYF. Here the CDR3 DNA reads TGTGCCAGCAGCCAAGAACTAGCGGAAACCTACGAGCAGTACTTC.